This TCR beta chain was retrieved from a study of cytomegalovirus exposure and HLA in healthy donors. The wider study: Inside one of the first data releases sat about 91 million unique TCRs taken from HLA-typed donors.

The CDR3 has 15 amino acids. Unmatched junction bases numbered 5, after V lost 6 bases and J lost 1 base. Germline loops: CDR1 MDHEN, CDR2 SYDVKM. The PCR used 60 Vbeta and 13 Jbeta primers. Measured with immunoSEQ multiplex PCR; TCRdb has only the in-frame clones, and not every one. The sample records approximately 150,000 clones, around 77% being singletons. In regard to this clone: No antigen is known for it.

Study findings and constraints: In a later analysis, TCR beta V- and J-gene trimming showed a link to a missense DCLRE1C variant. A list of 164 TCR beta chains associated with cytomegalovirus was given.

Healthy bone marrow donors made up the donors. This receptor was obtained from a middle-aged woman in good health and CMV-seronegative. The sample consisted of PBMCs. The V gene is TRBV28, the J gene TRBJ2-2, with 7 bases aligning to TRBD1. The CDR3 protein is CASSSGQLNTGELFF. CDR3 sequence (DNA): TGTGCCAGCAGCTCGGGACAGCTGAACACCGGGGAGCTGTTTTTT.